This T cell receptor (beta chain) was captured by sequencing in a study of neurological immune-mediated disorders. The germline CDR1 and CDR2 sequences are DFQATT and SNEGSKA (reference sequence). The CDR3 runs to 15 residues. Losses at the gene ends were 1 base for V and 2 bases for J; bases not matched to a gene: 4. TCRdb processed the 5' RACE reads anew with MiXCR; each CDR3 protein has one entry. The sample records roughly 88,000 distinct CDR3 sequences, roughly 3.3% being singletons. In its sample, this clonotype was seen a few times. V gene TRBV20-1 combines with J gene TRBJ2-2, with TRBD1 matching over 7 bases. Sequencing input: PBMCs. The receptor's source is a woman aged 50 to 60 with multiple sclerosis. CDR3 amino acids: CSARAGGINTGELFF. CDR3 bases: TGCAGTGCTAGAGCAGGGGGAATAAACACCGGGGAGCTGTTTTTT.